This TCR beta chain was sequenced for a study of OX40 agonist ivuxolimab in advanced cancers. The sampling schedule covered blood at baseline, cycle 4 day 1, and cycle 7 day 1. A remark on this clone: Its target is not known.

Study findings and constraints: On average, a greater number of expanded clones characterised CD8+ T cells relative to CD4+.

Produced via immunoSEQ multiplex PCR; TCRdb's table is partial and in-frame only. The sample shows around 79,000 clones, about 90% of them seen only once. Trimming took 4 bases from V and 9 from J; bases not matched to a gene: 12. In germline, CDR1 is SGHTA, CDR2 FQGNSA. This CDR3 contains 17 residues. This clonotype originated in an adult with an advanced solid tumor such as melanoma, head and neck, liver or kidney cancer. The source was CD4+ or CD8+ T cells sorted from blood, collected in a trial of the OX40 agonist ivuxolimab. The J gene is TRBJ2-1, the V gene TRBV7-2; TRBD2 matches 13 bases. The CDR3 sequence is CASSSQPGLAGRGEQFF. The CDR3, as DNA: TGTGCCAGCAGCTCACAACCGGGACTAGCGGGAAGGGGTGAGCAGTTCTTC.